The source of this TCR beta chain is a study of cytomegalovirus exposure and HLA in healthy donors. Overall study findings and caveats: Accurate predictions that matched the HLA-A and HLA-B alleles of most subjects were reportedly made from TCR beta sequences. In vitro confirmation showed three CMV-associated chains to be CMV antigen specific.

As for this clone: What it binds is not known.

The PCR used 60 Vbeta and 13 Jbeta primers. Clones were read by immunoSEQ multiplex PCR, and TCRdb kept only the in-frame ones, dropping some. The sample records about 150,000 clones, 60% to 80% being singletons. CDR1 and CDR2 from the germline V gene are MDHEN and SYDVKM. The CDR3 has 14 amino acids. V gave up 4 bases and J gave up 8 bases, with 15 bases separating them. The specimen was PBMCs. The source is a man aged 25 to 40 in good health and CMV-seropositive. The rearrangement uses TRBV28 and TRBJ2-1; possibly TRBD1 for D (6 bases). CDR3 protein: CASSSAGEGYEQFF. The CDR3 nucleotides are TGTGCCAGCAGTTCGGCAGGGGAAGGGTATGAGCAGTTCTTC.